The sample holds a few counts of the clone carrying this TCR beta chain. The antigen remains undetermined. Likely unrecorded immune exposures existed in these nominally healthy donors. With 60 Vbeta and 13 Jbeta primers, the PCR was carried out. Here immunoSEQ multiplex PCR was the method, and the copy in TCRdb shows in-frame clones only, minus some. The table lists roughly 100,000 clones, roughly 15% of them singletons. The record originates from a study of cytomegalovirus exposure and HLA in healthy donors. V was cut by 4 bases and J by 0 bases, with 18 bases left in between. The length of the CDR3 is 17 residues. Germline V gene sequence: CDR1 SGHAT, CDR2 FQNNGV. Notes on the study in general: A missense DCLRE1C variant was associated with V- and J-gene trimming of TCR beta chains in a later analysis, and an independent cohort replicated the association. Some segments of the V type, notably TRBV6-2 and TRBV6-3, were excluded as indistinguishable.

V is TRBV11-2 and J is TRBJ1-2; tentative D call: TRBD1 (6 bases). Sequencing was carried out using PBMCs. This clonotype originated in a female donor in good health and CMV-seronegative. The CDR3 DNA reads as TGTGCCAGCAGCTCAATTACAGGGCAATTAGCTAACTATGGCTACACCTTC. This gives the protein CASSSITGQLANYGYTF.